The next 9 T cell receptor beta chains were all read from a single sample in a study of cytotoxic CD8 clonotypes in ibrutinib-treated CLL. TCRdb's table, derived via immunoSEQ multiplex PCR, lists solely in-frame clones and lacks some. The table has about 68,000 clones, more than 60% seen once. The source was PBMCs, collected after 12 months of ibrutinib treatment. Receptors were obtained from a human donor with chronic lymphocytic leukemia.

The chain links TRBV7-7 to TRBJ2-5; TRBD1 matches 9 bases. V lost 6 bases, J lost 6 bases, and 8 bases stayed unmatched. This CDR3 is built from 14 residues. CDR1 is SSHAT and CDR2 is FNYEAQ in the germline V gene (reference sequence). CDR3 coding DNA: TGTGCCAGCAGTTCCCGACAGGGGGGACAGACCCAGTACTTC. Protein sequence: CASSSRQGGQTQYF.

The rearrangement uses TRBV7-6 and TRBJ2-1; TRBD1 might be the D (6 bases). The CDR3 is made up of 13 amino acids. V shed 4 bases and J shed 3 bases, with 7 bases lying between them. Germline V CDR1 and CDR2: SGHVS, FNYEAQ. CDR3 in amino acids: CASSSTGYNEQFF. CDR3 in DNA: TGTGCCAGCAGCTCGACAGGCTACAATGAGCAGTTCTTC. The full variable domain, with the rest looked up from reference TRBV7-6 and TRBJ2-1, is GAGVSQSPRYKVTKRGQDVALRCDPISGHVSLYWYRQALGQGPEFLTYFNYEAQQDKSGLPNDRFSAERPEGSISTLTIQRTEQRDSAMYRCASSSTGYNEQFFGPGTRLTVL.

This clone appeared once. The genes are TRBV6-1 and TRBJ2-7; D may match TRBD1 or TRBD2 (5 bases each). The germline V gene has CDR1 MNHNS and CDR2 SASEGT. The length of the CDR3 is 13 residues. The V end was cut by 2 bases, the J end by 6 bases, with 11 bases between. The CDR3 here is CASSEWGSREQYF. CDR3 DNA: TGTGCCAGCAGTGAATGGGGGTCGCGCGAGCAGTACTTC.

The DNA of the CDR3 is TGTGCCAGCAGGCAACCCCAGGGATTTCGCTACGAGCAGTACTTC. Residues: CASRQPQGFRYEQYF. The rearrangement joins TRBV28 to TRBJ2-7; TRBD1 is a possible D gene (5 bases). Germline values: CDR1 MDHEN, CDR2 SYDVKM. This CDR3 has 15 residues. V gave up 6 bases and J gave up 3 bases, with 18 bases separating them.

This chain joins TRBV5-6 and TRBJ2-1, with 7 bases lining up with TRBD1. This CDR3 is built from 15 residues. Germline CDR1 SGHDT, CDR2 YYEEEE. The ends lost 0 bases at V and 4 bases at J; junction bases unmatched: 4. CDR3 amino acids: CASSLGRGLYNEQFF. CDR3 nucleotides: TGTGCCAGCAGCTTGGGCAGGGGGTTGTACAATGAGCAGTTCTTC.

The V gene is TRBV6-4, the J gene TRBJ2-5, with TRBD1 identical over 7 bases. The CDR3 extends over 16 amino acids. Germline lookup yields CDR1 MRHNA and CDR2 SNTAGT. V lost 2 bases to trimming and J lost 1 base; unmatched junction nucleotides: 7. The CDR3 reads CASSDPGQPRQETQYF. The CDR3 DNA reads TGTGCCAGCAGTGACCCGGGACAGCCACGCCAAGAGACCCAGTACTTC.

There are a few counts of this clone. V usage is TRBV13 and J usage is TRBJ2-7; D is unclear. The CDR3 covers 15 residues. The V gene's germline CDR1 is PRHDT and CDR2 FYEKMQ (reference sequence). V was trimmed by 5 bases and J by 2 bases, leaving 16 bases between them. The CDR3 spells CASSPPWGGTYEQYF. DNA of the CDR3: TGTGCCAGCAGCCCCCCTTGGGGTGGTACCTACGAGCAGTACTTC.

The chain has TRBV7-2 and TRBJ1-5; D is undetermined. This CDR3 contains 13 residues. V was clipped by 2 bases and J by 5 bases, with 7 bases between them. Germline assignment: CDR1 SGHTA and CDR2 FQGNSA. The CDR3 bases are TGTGCCAGCAGCTTAAGTAGGGATCAGCCCCAGCATTTT. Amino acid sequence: CASSLSRDQPQHF.

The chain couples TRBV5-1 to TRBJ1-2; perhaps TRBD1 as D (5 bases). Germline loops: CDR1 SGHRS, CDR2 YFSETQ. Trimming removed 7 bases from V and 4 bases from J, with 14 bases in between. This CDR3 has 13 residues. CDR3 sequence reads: CASRLQGGYGYTF. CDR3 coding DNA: TGCGCCAGCCGTCTCCAGGGAGGCTATGGCTACACCTTC.